These T cell receptor beta chains were read from a single sample in a study of blood T cell repertoires in COVID-19. Profiled with immunoSEQ multiplex PCR; TCRdb holds only in-frame clones, not every one. The sample consists of some 70,000 clones, roughly 85% of them appearing once. The sample consisted of peripheral blood. These TCRs come from a woman aged 45 to 65 with COVID-19, enrolled during active disease. CDR3s include the opening cysteine and the closing phenylalanine or tryptophan. The D gene is left open where the match is weak. Rows give clone size only sometimes, using once, few, many, or a class for an expanded clone.

clone_size d_call j_call v_call cdr3_aa cdr3_nt
. TRBD2 TRBJ2-1 TRBV14 CASRNSGSYNEQFF TGTGCCAGCAGAAACAGCGGGAGCTACAATGAGCAGTTCTTC
. . TRBJ2-7 TRBV18 CASSPISQGSSYEQYF TGTGCCAGCTCACCCATCTCCCAGGGAAGCTCCTACGAGCAGTACTTC
. . TRBJ2-7 TRBV2 CASSGSSRIEQYF TGTGCCAGCAGCGGGTCCAGCCGAATCGAGCAGTACTTC
once . TRBJ2-7 TRBV14 CASSPFRGSVAEQYF TGTGCCAGCAGCCCATTTAGGGGGAGTGTTGCCGAGCAGTACTTC
few . TRBJ2-7 TRBV28 CASSAPGPFHEQYF TGTGCCAGCAGTGCCCCTGGGCCCTTCCACGAGCAGTACTTC
few TRBD1 TRBJ1-4 TRBV28 CASSPGQDFNEKLFF TGTGCCAGCAGTCCCGGACAGGACTTTAATGAAAAACTGTTTTTT
. TRBD1 TRBJ2-7 TRBV11-3 CASSPGTGAYEQYF TGTGCCAGCAGCCCGGGGACAGGGGCCTACGAGCAGTACTTC
. . TRBJ2-5 TRBV5-1 CASSPGTTWETQYF TGCGCCAGCAGCCCGGGGACAACCTGGGAGACCCAGTACTTC
once TRBD1 TRBJ2-1 TRBV3-1/TRBV3-2 CASSLSRGNEQFF TGTGCCAGCAGCCTTAGCAGGGGGAATGAGCAGTTCTTC
. . TRBJ2-5 TRBV5-4 CASSLAGVQETQYF TGTGCCAGCAGCTTGGCGGGAGTCCAAGAGACCCAGTACTTC
. TRBD2 TRBJ2-3 TRBV10-3 CAIGRGLAGGNTDTQYF TGTGCCATCGGCCGCGGACTAGCGGGAGGGAATACAGATACGCAGTATTTT
. . TRBJ2-7 TRBV6-5 CASSYSPLASEQYF TGTGCCAGCAGTTACTCGCCACTAGCCAGCGAGCAGTACTTC
once TRBD2 TRBJ2-7 TRBV7-3 CASSLTTSSEQYF TGTGCCAGCAGCTTAACGACTAGCTCCGAGCAGTACTTC
. . TRBJ2-7 TRBV29-1 CSVSPGEVQYF TGCAGCGTCTCTCCCGGGGAGGTGCAGTACTTC
. TRBD1 TRBJ1-2 TRBV6-2/TRBV6-3 CASSLDRAAIGYTF TGTGCCAGCAGTTTGGACAGGGCCGCCATTGGCTACACCTTC
. . TRBJ2-3 TRBV4-1 CASSQERSTDTQYF TGCGCCAGCAGCCAAGAGCGGAGCACAGATACGCAGTATTTT
. . TRBJ2-1 TRBV7-9 CASTLLGSQQFF TGTGCCAGCACGCTACTAGGATCTCAGCAGTTCTTC
. . TRBJ1-1 TRBV10-3 CAISEKGGDFNTEAFF TGTGCCATCAGTGAGAAGGGGGGGGACTTTAACACTGAAGCTTTCTTT
. TRBD1 TRBJ2-1 TRBV5-6 CASSPGPGQGYNEQFF TGTGCCAGCAGCCCTGGACCGGGACAGGGTTACAATGAGCAGTTCTTC
. . TRBJ1-2 TRBV6-2/TRBV6-3 CASSYVSQGFYGYTF TGTGCCAGCAGTTATGTCTCCCAGGGATTCTATGGCTACACCTTC
. TRBD1 TRBJ1-6 TRBV6-1 CASSGPGQGNNSPLHF TGTGCCAGCAGTGGACCGGGACAGGGAAACAATTCACCCCTCCACTTT
. . TRBJ2-7 TRBV29-1 CSVVGGDEQYF TGCAGCGTTGTAGGCGGGGACGAGCAGTACTTC
. . TRBJ1-2 TRBV9 CASSVGGLDYGYTF TGTGCCAGCAGCGTCGGGGGTTTGGACTATGGCTACACCTTC
. . TRBJ1-1 TRBV2 CASKVGGMNTEAFF TGTGCCAGCAAGGTCGGGGGGATGAACACTGAAGCTTTCTTT
. TRBD1 TRBJ1-2 TRBV23-1 CASSQSRDRSRGYTF TGCGCCAGCAGTCAATCTCGGGACAGGTCTCGGGGCTACACCTTC
. TRBD1 TRBJ1-1 TRBV3-1/TRBV3-2 CASSQGNRGYPAEAFF TGTGCCAGCAGCCAGGGTAACAGGGGTTATCCTGCTGAAGCTTTCTTT
. TRBD2 TRBJ2-7 TRBV25-1 CASSGPGLAGNEQYF TGTGCCAGCAGTGGCCCGGGACTAGCGGGAAACGAGCAGTACTTC
. . TRBJ2-3 TRBV7-9 CASSPNADTQYF TGTGCCAGCAGCCCCAATGCAGATACGCAGTATTTT
. . TRBJ1-1 TRBV6-6 CASSYSPGAGTEAFF TGTGCCAGCAGTTACTCACCAGGGGCTGGGACTGAAGCTTTCTTT
. . TRBJ1-1 TRBV28 CASSFMTRRSTEAFF TGTGCCAGCAGTTTCATGACCCGGAGGTCCACTGAAGCTTTCTTT
. TRBD2 TRBJ2-7 TRBV4-1 CASSQASGVYEQYF TGCGCCAGCAGCCAAGCTAGCGGGGTTTACGAGCAGTACTTC
. . TRBJ2-7 TRBV6-1 CASNPVSAYEQYF TGTGCCAGCAATCCGGTATCGGCCTACGAGCAGTACTTC
. TRBD1 TRBJ1-1 TRBV11-3 CASSLIRQGYEAFF TGTGCCAGCAGCTTGATCAGACAGGGGTATGAAGCTTTCTTT
. . TRBJ1-6 TRBV7-8 CASSSRGRGDSPLHF TGTGCCAGCAGCTCCCGGGGGAGGGGCGATTCACCCCTCCACTTT
. . TRBJ2-1 TRBV25-1 CASSPLGGYNEQFF TGTGCCAGCAGTCCCCTCGGCGGTTACAATGAGCAGTTCTTC
. . TRBJ1-6 TRBV4-2 CASSVDSRNSPLHF TGTGCCAGCAGCGTCGACAGTCGTAATTCACCCCTCCACTTT
. . TRBJ1-1 TRBV21-1 CASSKDRVGTEAFF TGTGCCAGCAGCAAGGACAGGGTGGGCACTGAAGCTTTCTTT
. . TRBJ2-2 TRBV6-1 CASSEWGGRERKLVNTGELFF TGTGCCAGCAGTGAATGGGGGGGCAGGGAGCGAAAACTAGTTAACACCGGGGAGCTGTTTTTT
once . TRBJ2-1 TRBV13 CASSLGGVQSSYNEQFF TGTGCCAGCAGTTTAGGAGGAGTGCAGAGCTCCTACAATGAGCAGTTCTTC
. . TRBJ1-3 TRBV9 CASSPSPRGNTIYF TGTGCCAGCAGCCCCTCCCCGAGGGGAAACACCATATATTTT
once . TRBJ1-5 TRBV10-3 CAISRGSEPQHF TGTGCCATCAGTAGGGGCTCTGAGCCCCAGCATTTT
. . TRBJ2-1 TRBV30 CAWRGSSYNEQFF TGTGCCTGGAGGGGGAGCTCCTACAATGAGCAGTTCTTC
. . TRBJ2-2 TRBV11-3 CASSFGAPNTGELFF TGTGCCAGCAGCTTCGGTGCGCCGAACACCGGGGAGCTGTTTTTT
once . TRBJ2-4 TRBV6-5 CASSYEGGYDIQYF TGTGCCAGCAGTTACGAAGGGGGATATGACATTCAGTACTTC
. . TRBJ1-5 TRBV28 CASSAGRGGGGQPQHF TGTGCCAGCAGTGCCGGCCGTGGGGGCGGCGGTCAGCCCCAGCATTTT
. . TRBJ1-5 TRBV11-3 CASSLAGGNQPQHF TGTGCCAGCAGCTTAGCAGGGGGCAATCAGCCCCAGCATTTT
. . TRBJ2-1 TRBV7-3 CASSLDGSYNEQFF TGTGCCAGCAGCTTAGACGGGAGTTACAATGAGCAGTTCTTC
. TRBD2 TRBJ2-1 TRBV7-2 CASSSLAGGALMSRFF TGTGCCAGCAGCTCCTTAGCGGGAGGGGCCTTAATGAGCAGGTTCTTC
once . TRBJ2-7 TRBV28 CASSFQGSPNYEQYF TGTGCCAGCAGTTTCCAGGGTTCCCCGAACTACGAGCAGTACTTC
. . TRBJ2-2 TRBV19 CASRKGGSTGELFF TGTGCCAGTAGAAAAGGGGGTTCAACCGGGGAGCTGTTTTTT
. . TRBJ1-6 TRBV6-5 CASSYLGTGLDSPLHF TGTGCCAGCAGTTACCTAGGCACAGGGTTGGATTCACCCCTCCACTTT
. . TRBJ2-2 TRBV5-4 CASSLEAAVRGSTGELFF TGTGCCAGCAGCTTGGAGGCGGCAGTTAGAGGGAGCACCGGGGAGCTGTTTTTT
few . TRBJ2-1 TRBV27 CASSQRIYNEQFF TGTGCCAGCAGTCAGCGGATCTACAATGAGCAGTTCTTC
. . TRBJ1-5 TRBV30 CAGSWGLGNQPQHF TGTGCCGGTTCCTGGGGGCTTGGCAATCAGCCCCAGCATTTT
. TRBD2 TRBJ2-1 TRBV6-5 CASSREGVYNEQFF TGTGCCAGCAGCCGGGAGGGAGTCTACAATGAGCAGTTCTTC
. . TRBJ2-3 TRBV19 CASSPLAVSSTDTQYF TGTGCCAGTAGTCCCTTAGCGGTTAGTAGCACAGATACGCAGTATTTT
. . TRBJ2-1 TRBV27 CASKKGGNSYNEQFF TGTGCCAGCAAAAAGGGCGGGAACTCCTACAATGAGCAGTTCTTC
. . TRBJ2-1 TRBV7-8 CASSLVLGGNEQFF TGTGCCAGCAGCTTAGTCTTAGGGGGCAATGAGCAGTTCTTC
. . TRBJ1-2 TRBV19 CASMEGYGYTF TGTGCCAGTATGGAGGGCTATGGCTACACCTTC